This T cell receptor beta chain was retrieved from a study of cytomegalovirus exposure and HLA in healthy donors. Across the study: Clustering assigned 70% to 90% of the 350 to 450 genotyped donors to the Caucasian-associated ancestry cluster.

V gave up 3 bases and J gave up 2 bases, with 14 bases separating them. From germline, CDR1 is MNHEY and CDR2 SMNVEV (reference sequence). There are 15 residues in the CDR3. The PCR was carried out with 60 Vbeta primers and 13 Jbeta primers. Profiling relied on immunoSEQ multiplex PCR, and the TCRdb table lists in-frame clones only, not all of them. The sample has approximately 140,000 clones, roughly 80% seen once; the top ten hold 0.95% to 1.5%. The clonotype was recovered from a boy aged 5-17 years in good health and CMV-seronegative. The chain uses TRBV27 and TRBJ2-7; TRBD1 is a possible D gene (7 bases). The specimen sequenced was PBMCs. CDR3 sequence reads: CASSLGAGGTYEQYF. The CDR3 DNA sequence: TGTGCCAGCAGTTTGGGTGCAGGGGGGACCTACGAGCAGTACTTC.